The next 30 T cell receptor beta chains were all read from a single sample in a study of blood T cells in healthy people across ages. A second roughly 6 to 11 cycle PCR used barcoded and J-beta primers. TCRdb re-derived calls from the 5' RACE reads in MiXCR, one entry per CDR3 protein. The sample comprises approximately 690,000 distinct CDR3 sequences, 40% to 50% of which are singletons, and 30% rests with the top ten. The source material was blood. The source is an elderly man in good health.

This clonotype turned up a few times. The chain has TRBV7-9 and TRBJ2-1; D perhaps matches TRBD2 (6 bases). CDR3 length: 16 residues. CDR1 is SEHNR, CDR2 FQNEAQ, per germline (reference sequence). With 0 bases removed from V and 3 bases from J, the gap between germline ends came to 12 bases. This chain's CDR3 is CASSLAGRGFYNEQFF. The CDR3 region has the DNA TGTGCCAGCAGCTTAGCGGGACGGGGGTTCTACAATGAGCAGTTCTTC.

The rearrangement links TRBV19 to TRBJ2-3, with 9 bases matching TRBD1. Unmatched junction bases numbered 6, after V lost 6 bases and J lost 2 bases. Germline assignment: CDR1 LNHDA and CDR2 SQIVND (reference sequence). This CDR3 has 15 amino acids. The chain's CDR3 is CASRHRGRITDTQYF. CDR3 sequence (DNA): TGTGCCAGTAGGCACAGGGGGCGCATCACAGATACGCAGTATTTT.

This clonotype was seen many times. V and J are TRBV7-2 and TRBJ2-3; D might be TRBD1 or TRBD2, each matching 5 bases. CDR1 is SGHTA, CDR2 FQGNSA, per germline. CDR3 length: 15 residues. V was cut by 3 bases and J by 0 bases, with 10 bases left in between. CDR3 sequence: CASSLGVTSTDTQYF. The CDR3 DNA reads TGTGCCAGCAGCTTGGGGGTCACTAGCACAGATACGCAGTATTTT.

This clonotype turned up a few times. The chain is built from TRBV10-3 and TRBJ1-6, with D hard to call. CDR1 is ENHRY, CDR2 SYGVKD, per germline. Deletions cut 7 bases from V and 7 bases from J, with 8 bases between. This CDR3 comprises 12 residues. For the CDR3, the DNA is TGTGCCATCAAAGCCGAAAATTCACCCCTCCACTTT. Amino acid sequence: CAIKAENSPLHF.

The chain has TRBV4-2 and TRBJ1-2; TRBD1 might be the D (5 bases). This CDR3 has 15 residues. Per the germline V gene, CDR1 is LGHNA and CDR2 is YNFKEQ. Trimming took off 0 bases at V and 8 bases at J, with 16 bases between the two ends. In nucleotides, the CDR3 is TGTGCCAGCAGCCAAGATAGGGGAGGGGCGCAAGGCTACACCTTC. It is translated as CASSQDRGGAQGYTF.

This clonotype was seen a few times. The chain joins TRBV5-5 to TRBJ2-7, with D perhaps TRBD2 (6 bases). The CDR3 runs 16 residues. With 4 bases removed from V and 2 bases from J, the gap between germline ends came to 19 bases. CDR1 and CDR2 from the germline V gene are SGHKS and YYEKEE (reference sequence). CDR3 amino acids: CASSQGIGGATYEQYF. The CDR3 DNA reads TGTGCCAGCAGCCAAGGCATTGGCGGGGCGACCTACGAGCAGTACTTC.

This clonotype came up a few times. This chain joins TRBV20-1 and TRBJ2-5; 7 bases match TRBD1. V shed 6 bases and J 2 bases; nucleotides not matched to a gene: 12. The CDR3 extends over 15 amino acids. From germline, CDR1 is DFQATT and CDR2 SNEGSKA (reference sequence). CDR3 nucleotides: TGCAGTGCAACCGCAGGGGGTGGCGGGCAAGAGACCCAGTACTTC. It specifies CSATAGGGGQETQYF.

V is TRBV12-3 or TRBV12-4 and J is TRBJ1-2; D gene ambiguous. The CDR3 consists of 14 residues. V lost 6 bases and J 4 bases, leaving 15 bases between the germline ends. In nucleotides, the CDR3 is TGTGCCAGCAGGGCCGAAAACGGTGCCTATGGCTACACCTTC. Amino acids: CASRAENGAYGYTF.

V and J are TRBV6-6 and TRBJ2-7, with TRBD1 as a possible D gene (5 bases). Germline loops: CDR1 MNHNY, CDR2 SVGAGI (reference sequence). The CDR3 covers 14 residues. The V end lost 6 bases, the J end lost 0 bases, and 12 bases lay between the germline ends. The CDR3 nucleotides read TGTGCCAGCAGAGCATCAGGGTTCTCCTACGAGCAGTACTTC. Translation gives CASRASGFSYEQYF.

The chain is built from TRBV2 and TRBJ2-3; D gene unclear. V lost 11 bases and J 0 bases, leaving 15 bases between the germline ends. The V gene's germline CDR1 is SNHLY and CDR2 FYNNEI. This CDR3 is 14 amino acids long. CDR3: CADTRGDSTDTQYF. CDR3 nucleotide sequence: TGTGCCGACACGAGAGGAGATAGCACAGATACGCAGTATTTT.

This clonotype came up many times. V is TRBV2 and J is TRBJ1-2, with 7 bases that match TRBD1. J lost 7 bases, V lost 0 bases, and 11 bases had no gene match. The length of the CDR3 is 16 residues. Germline V gives CDR1 SNHLY, CDR2 FYNNEI. CDR3 region: CASSEALRAGGSGYTF. The CDR3 nucleotides read TGTGCCAGCAGTGAAGCGCTTCGGGCAGGGGGTTCTGGCTACACCTTC.

This clonotype was picked up many times. The genes are TRBV24-1 and TRBJ2-7, with 8 bases aligning to TRBD1. With V trimmed by 3 bases and J by 2 bases, 11 bases remained unmatched. From germline, CDR1 is KGHDR and CDR2 SFDVKD. The CDR3 totals 17 residues. CDR3 DNA sequence: TGTGCCACCAGTGATCCCAAATACGGGGACAGGCCCTACGAGCAGTACTTC. Its protein is CATSDPKYGDRPYEQYF.

The chain employs TRBV11-2 and TRBJ2-1; 7 nucleotides match TRBD1. The CDR3 runs 15 residues. Looked up from germline, CDR1 is SGHAT and CDR2 is FQNNGV. J was trimmed by 7 bases and V by 3 bases; bases with no gene match: 9. DNA for the CDR3: TGTGCCAGCAGCTTTCGAGGGGGCGTGGGGAATGAGCAGTTCTTC. This encodes CASSFRGGVGNEQFF.

This clonotype has just a few counts. This rearrangement joins TRBV5-1 to TRBJ1-2; 8 nucleotides align to TRBD1. The CDR3 runs 15 residues. V trimming: 4 bases; J trimming: 5 bases; junction bases outside the gene matches: 10. From germline, CDR1 is SGHRS and CDR2 YFSETQ. The CDR3 here is CASSQGQGWMYGYTF. CDR3 coding DNA: TGCGCCAGCAGCCAAGGACAGGGTTGGATGTATGGCTACACCTTC.

This chain uses TRBV27 with TRBJ2-5; 12 bases line up with TRBD2. TRBJ2-7 explains the end of the DNA better; the J call may be wrong. CDR3 length equals 15 residues. Germline V gene sequence: CDR1 MNHEY, CDR2 SMNVEV (reference sequence). The CDR3 DNA is TGTGCCAGCAGTTTTCGCCTAGCGGGAGGGAACGAGCAGTACTTC. It specifies CASSFRLAGGNEQYF.

The V call is TRBV29-1, the J call TRBJ2-7; 10 bases agree with TRBD1. V shed 6 bases and J 6 bases; nucleotides not matched to a gene: 5. In germline, CDR1 is SQVTM, CDR2 ANQGSEA. The CDR3 is 12 amino acids. The CDR3 loop is CSVLGTGVEQYF. As DNA, the CDR3 is TGCAGCGTGCTCGGGACAGGGGTCGAGCAGTACTTC.

In this sample, this clonotype turned up a few times. The chain uses TRBV5-8 and TRBJ2-6; 7 bases are shared with TRBD2. The CDR3 is made up of 19 amino acids. CDR1 and CDR2 from the germline V gene are SGHTS and YDEGEE. V shed 1 base, J shed 1 base, and the junction held 11 bases outside the gene matches. The CDR3 reads CASSLHRSGTLSGANVLTF. Here the CDR3 DNA reads TGTGCCAGCAGCTTGCATCGGAGCGGGACCCTTTCTGGGGCCAACGTCCTGACTTTC.

The chain uses TRBV6-6 and TRBJ2-3; D may be TRBD1 (7 bases). CDR1 MNHNY and CDR2 SVGAGI come from the germline V gene (reference sequence). This CDR3 region has 16 residues. The V end was cut by 4 bases, the J end by 1 base, with 15 bases between. In DNA, the CDR3 is TGTGCCAGCAGTTCCAGGGGGGAGAGGGGCACAGATACGCAGTATTTT. It is translated as CASSSRGERGTDTQYF.

A single count supports this clonotype. V gene TRBV6-2 or TRBV6-3 combines with J gene TRBJ2-5; no reliable D call. The germline V gene encodes CDR1 MNHEY and CDR2 SVGEGT. CDR3 length: 17 amino acids. Trimming stripped 2 bases from V and 0 bases from J, with 16 bases between. The CDR3 DNA reads as TGTGCCAGCAGTTACCCATTTGGAGACCAAAACCAAGAGACCCAGTACTTC. Translating gives CASSYPFGDQNQETQYF.

The chain employs TRBV7-2 and TRBJ2-7, with D perhaps matching TRBD1 (5 bases). The CDR3 runs 12 residues. CDR1 and CDR2 from the germline V gene are SGHTA and FQGNSA. Deletions cut 8 bases from V and 3 bases from J, with 11 bases between. In DNA form, the CDR3 reads TGTGCCAGCGGGGCCCCCTTCTACGAGCAGTACTTC. It yields the protein CASGAPFYEQYF.

The chain has TRBV16 and TRBJ1-2, with a possible D match to TRBD1 (6 bases). Trimming removed 2 bases at V and 6 bases at J, with 10 bases between. The germline gives CDR1 KGHSY, CDR2 FQNENV. The CDR3 loop spans 13 amino acids. The CDR3 nucleotides read TGTGCCAGCAGCCAACGCCACAGGGATGGCTACACCTTC. This encodes CASSQRHRDGYTF.

The chain joins TRBV10-1 to TRBJ2-2, with TRBD1 identical over 11 bases. The germline V gene encodes CDR1 WNHNN and CDR2 SYGVQD (reference sequence). V was clipped by 6 bases and J by 8 bases; unmatched bases: 8. The CDR3 is 15 amino acids. This chain's CDR3 is CASSLGQGASGELFF. DNA of the CDR3: TGCGCCAGCAGCCTTGGACAGGGGGCTTCGGGGGAGCTGTTTTTT.

With regard to this clonotype: An end of the junction differs from the germline gene, which may be a read error. CDR3 in DNA: TGTGCCAACAGCCGTATAGCACTAGCGGGAGTACGCGAGCAGTACTTC. Translated: CANSRIALAGVREQYF. V is TRBV7-2 and J is TRBJ2-4, with 11 bases fitting TRBD2. The J call may not be correct, given that the DNA end is closer to TRBJ2-7. This CDR3 has 16 residues. The germline CDR1 and CDR2 sequences are SGHTA and FQGNSA.

Concerning this clonotype: A much larger clone differs from this one at a single base, so this may be a read error. Since the CDR3 does not end with the conserved phenylalanine or tryptophan, this likely comes from a read error. The rearrangement joins TRBV29-1 to TRBJ2-5; D perhaps matches TRBD1 (6 bases). The end of the DNA is better explained by TRBJ2-7, so the J call may be wrong. Germline loops: CDR1 SQVTM, CDR2 ANQGSEA. The CDR3 is 12 amino acids. The CDR3 loop is CSVELTGTEQYL. CDR3 nucleotide sequence: TGCAGCGTCGAATTAACAGGGACCGAGCAGTACCTC.

The chain joins TRBV5-1 to TRBJ1-2; D possibly corresponds to TRBD1 (5 bases). The CDR3 runs 15 residues. Germline CDR1 reads SGHRS; CDR2 reads YFSETQ. The V gene lost 4 bases and the J gene lost 0 bases, with 13 bases spanning the gap. CDR3 sequence reads: CASSEGQRPNYGYTF. DNA of the CDR3: TGCGCCAGCAGCGAGGGGCAGCGTCCTAACTATGGCTACACCTTC.

The gene calls are TRBV7-9 and TRBJ2-7; 7 bases fit TRBD1. Germline loops: CDR1 SEHNR, CDR2 FQNEAQ (reference sequence). V lost 2 bases, J lost 2 bases, and 9 bases stayed unmatched. The CDR3 sequence is 16 residues long. The CDR3 is CASSLLHGQAPYEQYF. CDR3 sequence (DNA): TGTGCCAGCAGCTTACTCCACGGACAGGCCCCCTACGAGCAGTACTTC.

This chain links TRBV9 with TRBJ2-1; no clear D gene. Germline-derived CDR1 and CDR2 are SGDLS and YYNGEE. This CDR3 is 15 amino acids long. V was trimmed by 0 bases and J by 7 bases, leaving 14 bases between them. CDR3 loop: CASSVAPRPDNEQFF. Written as DNA, the CDR3 is TGTGCCAGCAGCGTAGCGCCGAGACCGGATAATGAGCAGTTCTTC.

The J gene is TRBJ2-1, the V gene TRBV12-3 or TRBV12-4; 7 nucleotides line up with TRBD1. Trimming took 6 bases from V and 9 from J; bases not matched to a gene: 8. The CDR3 covers 13 residues. The DNA of the CDR3 is TGTGCCAGCAGAACTTTACAGGGGAGTGAGCAGTTCTTC. This translates into CASRTLQGSEQFF.

The chain links TRBV20-1 to TRBJ2-7; the match to TRBD2 covers 13 bases. The CDR3 loop spans 15 amino acids. Germline CDR1 and CDR2: DFQATT and SNEGSKA (reference sequence). V was pared by 6 bases and J by 6 bases, with 11 bases of the junction left unmatched. The CDR3 spells CSAIKGLAGPTEQYF. Written as DNA, the CDR3 is TGCAGTGCAATTAAGGGACTAGCGGGACCAACCGAGCAGTACTTC.

This clonotype was observed a few times. The chain uses TRBV4-3 and TRBJ1-5; D is undetermined. With 1 base removed from V and 3 bases from J, the gap between germline ends came to 7 bases. Looked up from germline, CDR1 is LGHNA and CDR2 is YSLEER. This CDR3 region has 14 residues. The chain's CDR3 is CASSQGLINQPQHF. CDR3 DNA: TGCGCCAGCAGCCAAGGATTGATCAATCAGCCCCAGCATTTT.